These 28 T cell receptor beta chains came from one sample sequenced in a study of Graves' ophthalmopathy and Graves' hyperthyroidism. Amplifying from RNA transcripts, the study obtained TCR beta CDR3 regions. HTBI-primed first-round RT-PCR preceded second-round multiplex PCR. Using its own MiXCR run on the multiplex PCR reads, TCRdb lists one record per CDR3 protein. The profile shows 200,000 to 250,000 distinct CDR3 sequences, about 46% of them singletons. The source material was peripheral blood. The receptors derive from an adult man with Graves' ophthalmopathy.

The rearrangement joins TRBV28 to TRBJ1-2; D might be TRBD1 (6 bases). Trimming pared 6 bases from V and 3 bases from J, leaving 11 bases between. The length of the CDR3 is 13 residues. Germline assignment: CDR1 MDHEN and CDR2 SYDVKM. DNA of the CDR3: TGTGCCAGCAGCATAAAGGGGGACTATGGCTACACCTTC. Amino acid sequence: CASSIKGDYGYTF.

This clonotype was seen a handful of times. This chain joins TRBV4-1 and TRBJ2-7, with D perhaps matching TRBD2 (6 bases). Trimming stripped 4 bases from V and 2 bases from J, with 12 bases between. The CDR3 is 14 amino acids. Germline loops: CDR1 MGHRA, CDR2 YSYEKL. CDR3 coding DNA: TGCGCCAGCAGCCCTGGGGACTCTCCCTACGAGCAGTACTTC. It yields the protein CASSPGDSPYEQYF.

This clonotype showed up just a few times. This CDR3 reads CASSLAGGLSYEQYF. The CDR3 DNA reads TGTGCCAGCAGCCTAGCGGGAGGCCTCTCCTACGAGCAGTACTTC. The V gene is TRBV7-3, the J gene TRBJ2-7, with 11 bases aligning to TRBD2. Per the germline V gene, CDR1 is SGHTA and CDR2 is FQGTGA. This CDR3 region has 15 residues. Unmatched junction bases numbered 3, after V lost 5 bases and J lost 0 bases.

V and J are TRBV29-1 and TRBJ2-3; TRBD2 matches at 8 bases. J was trimmed by 3 bases and V by 4 bases; bases with no gene match: 3. The CDR3 is 13 amino acids. The germline V gene has CDR1 SQVTM and CDR2 ANQGSEA. The CDR3 DNA reads TGCAGCGTTGTCGGGGGGGCGACAGATACGCAGTATTTT. It encodes CSVVGGATDTQYF.

This clonotype was counted a few times. The junction departs from the called germline gene at one end, perhaps through a read error. V usage is TRBV6-5 and J usage is TRBJ1-2; 8 bases are a match to TRBD1. Germline-derived CDR1 and CDR2 are MNHEY and SVGAGI. The CDR3 extends over 13 amino acids. The CDR3: CASSPRGTGGFFF. As DNA, the CDR3 is TGTGCCAGCAGCCCACGGGGGACAGGCGGCTTCTTCTTC.

The chain couples TRBV12-3 or TRBV12-4 to TRBJ2-5, with D perhaps being TRBD1 or TRBD2 (7 bases each). The CDR3 contains 14 residues. Trimming cost V 7 bases and J 5 bases, with 17 bases left between them. DNA for the CDR3: TGTGCCAGCAATTCAGGGGGGGGAGGGGAGACCCAGTACTTC. The encoded protein is CASNSGGGGETQYF.

The chain is built from TRBV3-1 and TRBJ2-7, with D possibly TRBD1 on 5 matching bases. Germline V gene lookup returns CDR1 LGHDT and CDR2 YNNKEL (reference sequence). V lost 4 bases and J lost 6, with 10 bases in between. The CDR3 contains 12 residues. The CDR3 region is CASSPTGGEQYF. The CDR3 coding sequence is TGTGCCAGCAGCCCCACAGGCGGCGAGCAGTACTTC.

This clonotype was counted a single time. The chain couples TRBV19 to TRBJ1-1; 7 bases match TRBD1. V shed 6 bases and J 7 bases; nucleotides not matched to a gene: 5. The CDR3 runs to 12 residues. In germline, CDR1 is LNHDA, CDR2 SQIVND (reference sequence). CDR3 in DNA: TGTGCCAGTAGAATGGACAGGTATGAAGCTTTCTTT. Its translation is CASRMDRYEAFF.

The chain has TRBV20-1 and TRBJ1-4, with a weak D call TRBD1 (6 bases). The CDR3 has 12 residues. V lost 2 bases and J 5 bases, leaving 6 bases between the germline ends. CDR1 and CDR2 (germline): DFQATT, SNEGSKA (reference sequence). In DNA form, the CDR3 reads TGCAGTGCTAGAAGGGGGAATGAAAAACTGTTTTTT. Encoded protein: CSARRGNEKLFF.

This sequence joins TRBV2 and TRBJ1-1; a weak D match, TRBD1 (6 bases). Germline values: CDR1 SNHLY, CDR2 FYNNEI. This CDR3 region has 15 residues. V lost 5 bases to trimming and J lost 4 bases, with 17 bases between them. The CDR3, as DNA: TGTGCCAGCAGTCCATCCAGGGGCGCGGGCACTGAAGCTTTCTTT. Protein: CASSPSRGAGTEAFF. Combining the CDR3 with reference TRBV2 and TRBJ1-1 gives the whole variable domain EPEVTQTPSHQVTQMGQEVILRCVPISNHLYFYWYRQILGQKVEFLVSFYNNEISEKSEIFDDQFSVERPDGSNFTLKIRSTKLEDSAMYFCASSPSRGAGTEAFFGQGTRLTVV.

The V call is TRBV2, the J call TRBJ1-5, with 11 bases fitting TRBD1. With 5 bases clipped from V and 11 bases from J, the junction kept 11 bases outside the gene matches. The CDR3 totals 15 residues. From germline, CDR1 is SNHLY and CDR2 FYNNEI. The CDR3 sequence: CASSRGDRGERTQHF. The DNA of the CDR3 is TGTGCCAGCAGTAGGGGGGACAGGGGGGAAAGGACCCAGCATTTT.

This clonotype came up a few times. CDR3 in amino acids: CASMLTGSDGYTF. CDR3 in DNA: TGTGCCAGCATGCTGACAGGGAGCGATGGCTACACCTTC. The gene calls are TRBV5-4 and TRBJ1-2, with 7 nucleotides matching TRBD1. Germline-derived CDR1 and CDR2 are SGHNT and YYREEE (reference sequence). V shed 6 bases and J 6 bases; nucleotides not matched to a gene: 8. The CDR3 extends over 13 amino acids.

The genes are TRBV2 and TRBJ2-5; D is unclear. Germline loops: CDR1 SNHLY, CDR2 FYNNEI. Trimming removed 3 bases from V and 2 bases from J, with 10 bases in between. CDR3 length: 14 residues. CDR3 region: CASSEVVIQETQYF. The CDR3 bases are TGTGCCAGCAGTGAGGTGGTGATACAAGAGACCCAGTACTTC. Full variable domain (rest looked up from reference TRBV2 and TRBJ2-5): EPEVTQTPSHQVTQMGQEVILRCVPISNHLYFYWYRQILGQKVEFLVSFYNNEISEKSEIFDDQFSVERPDGSNFTLKIRSTKLEDSAMYFCASSEVVIQETQYFGPGTRLLVL.

V gene TRBV29-1 combines with J gene TRBJ2-7; tentatively, D is TRBD2 (6 bases). There are 13 residues in the CDR3. CDR1 is SQVTM, CDR2 ANQGSEA, per germline. V was trimmed by 7 bases and J by 1 base, leaving 14 bases between them. CDR3 loop: CSAEAGYSYEQYF. The CDR3 DNA reads TGCAGCGCCGAGGCGGGGTATTCCTACGAGCAGTACTTC.

The table lists this clonotype with a few counts. The chain is built from TRBV15 and TRBJ1-5; D gene uncertain. V was cut by 1 base and J by 2 bases, with 12 bases left in between. In germline, CDR1 is LNHNV, CDR2 YYDKDF (reference sequence). The CDR3 runs 16 residues. The CDR3 here is CATSRGGELGNQPQHF. CDR3 coding DNA: TGTGCCACCAGCAGAGGTGGCGAGTTGGGCAATCAGCCCCAGCATTTT.

The J gene is TRBJ1-1, the V gene TRBV18, with D perhaps matching TRBD1 (5 bases). CDR1 KGHSH and CDR2 LQKENI come from the germline V gene. The V end lost 3 bases, the J end lost 4 bases, and 9 bases lay between the germline ends. This CDR3 region has 13 residues. CDR3 in amino acids: CASSPDSRTEAFF. Here the CDR3 DNA reads TGTGCCAGCTCACCCGACAGTCGCACTGAAGCTTTCTTT.

The chain has TRBV7-6 and TRBJ1-2; 7 bases line up with TRBD1. V gave up 4 bases and J gave up 10 bases; unmatched junction bases: 9. CDR3 length: 13 residues. The germline CDR1 and CDR2 sequences are SGHVS and FNYEAQ. CDR3 in DNA: TGTGCCAGCAGCTCAGACAGGGATTGGGCCTACACCTTC. It is translated as CASSSDRDWAYTF.

V is TRBV9 and J is TRBJ1-2, with a weak D call TRBD1 (6 bases). Looked up from germline, CDR1 is SGDLS and CDR2 is YYNGEE. V gave up 4 bases and J gave up 0 bases, with 13 bases separating them. The CDR3 runs to 15 residues. CDR3 in DNA: TGTGCCAGCAGCCCGGCGGACAGTCCTAACTATGGCTACACCTTC. It specifies CASSPADSPNYGYTF.

This clonotype has a handful of counts. The gene calls are TRBV7-2 and TRBJ2-2, with TRBD2 matching 9 bases. The germline gives CDR1 SGHTA, CDR2 FQGNSA. J gave up 4 bases and V 1 base, and 10 bases lay outside the gene matches. This CDR3 is 18 amino acids long. The CDR3 region is CASSLEAGGDLGTGELFF. The CDR3, as DNA: TGTGCCAGCAGCTTAGAAGCGGGAGGTGATCTGGGCACCGGGGAGCTGTTTTTT. The complete variable domain, with remaining parts taken from reference TRBV7-2 and TRBJ2-2, reads GAGVSQSPSNKVTEKGKDVELRCDPISGHTALYWYRQSLGQGLEFLIYFQGNSAPDKSGLPSDRFSAERTGGSVSTLTIQRTQQEDSAVYLCASSLEAGGDLGTGELFFGEGSRLTVL.

J is TRBJ2-5 and V is TRBV7-9; 7 bases are a match to TRBD1. The CDR3 totals 13 residues. CDR1 is SEHNR, CDR2 FQNEAQ, per germline (reference sequence). V lost 1 base, J lost 5 bases, and 1 base stayed unmatched. The CDR3 spells CASSLEQGETQYF. CDR3 sequence (DNA): TGTGCCAGCAGCTTAGAACAGGGGGAGACCCAGTACTTC.

The chain has TRBV9 and TRBJ1-3; maybe TRBD1 (5 bases). V was pared by 0 bases and J by 4 bases, with 14 bases between. CDR3 size: 16 residues. From germline, CDR1 is SGDLS and CDR2 YYNGEE. CDR3 region: CASSVATRGTGNTIYF. CDR3 DNA: TGTGCCAGCAGCGTAGCTACGAGGGGCACGGGAAACACCATATATTTT.

The V gene is TRBV5-5, the J gene TRBJ2-7; D gene unclear. V gave up 0 bases and J gave up 5 bases, with 12 bases separating them. Germline V gives CDR1 SGHKS, CDR2 YYEKEE (reference sequence). The CDR3 has 14 amino acids. The CDR3 spells CASSLAGSLNEQYF. The CDR3 nucleotides read TGTGCCAGCAGCTTGGCTGGGTCTTTGAACGAGCAGTACTTC.

The chain is built from TRBV7-9 and TRBJ2-6, with D possibly matching TRBD2 (5 bases). The ends were cut back, 9 bases at V and 3 bases at J, with 24 bases in the middle. The CDR3 runs to 18 residues. The germline V gene has CDR1 SEHNR and CDR2 FQNEAQ (reference sequence). The CDR3 bases are TGTGCCAGGGCAGATCGTGGACCGGGATTGGTTGGGGCCAACGTCCTGACTTTC. Its translation: CARADRGPGLVGANVLTF.

This clonotype has just a few counts. This chain uses TRBV4-1 with TRBJ1-1, with a possible D match to TRBD1 (6 bases). Per germline, CDR1 MGHRA and CDR2 YSYEKL. CDR3 length: 14 residues. Trimming left V 1 base short and J 10 bases short, with 16 bases between. The CDR3 loop is CASSQVGTGLVAFF. DNA of the CDR3: TGCGCCAGCAGCCAAGTAGGCACAGGGTTAGTAGCTTTCTTT.

This clonotype has only a few counts. The chain employs TRBV19 and TRBJ1-5; the match to TRBD1 covers 12 bases. With 5 bases clipped from V and 7 bases from J, the junction kept 9 bases outside the gene matches. This CDR3 is 16 amino acids long. Germline CDR1 LNHDA, CDR2 SQIVND (reference sequence). CDR3 loop: CASSRGQGASLQPQHF. In nucleotides, the CDR3 is TGTGCCAGTAGTCGGGGACAGGGGGCCTCTTTGCAGCCCCAGCATTTT.

In its sample, this clonotype was seen once. This chain links TRBV7-2 with TRBJ1-1, with D maybe TRBD1 (5 bases). V dropped 5 bases and J dropped 1 base, with 14 bases sitting between them. The germline V gene encodes CDR1 SGHTA and CDR2 FQGNSA. CDR3 length: 15 amino acids. CDR3 bases: TGTGCCAGCAGCACAGGATGGGGTAGGAACACTGAAGCTTTCTTT. Translating it yields CASSTGWGRNTEAFF.

The sample holds many counts of this clonotype. J is TRBJ1-5 and V is TRBV29-1; the D gene is possibly TRBD1 (6 bases). The V end lost 4 bases, the J end lost 1 base, and 11 bases lay between the germline ends. The germline V gene encodes CDR1 SQVTM and CDR2 ANQGSEA. CDR3 length equals 14 residues. CDR3 sequence reads: CSVGGDKSNQPQHF. The CDR3 DNA reads TGCAGCGTTGGGGGGGACAAGAGCAATCAGCCCCAGCATTTT. Full variable domain (rest looked up from reference TRBV29-1 and TRBJ1-5): SAVISQKPSRDICQRGTSLTIQCQVDSQVTMMFWYRQQPGQSLTLIATANQGSEATYESGFVIDKFPISRPNLTFSTLTVSNMSPEDSSIYLCSVGGDKSNQPQHFGDGTRLSIL.

J is TRBJ1-2 and V is TRBV4-1, with 12 bases identical to TRBD1. Germline V gene lookup returns CDR1 MGHRA and CDR2 YSYEKL. V lost 1 base to trimming and J lost 2 bases; unmatched junction nucleotides: 5. The CDR3 consists of 17 residues. CDR3 nucleotides: TGCGCCAGCAGCCAAGTGGGACAGGGGGCCGGGAACTATGGCTACACCTTC. This translates into CASSQVGQGAGNYGYTF.